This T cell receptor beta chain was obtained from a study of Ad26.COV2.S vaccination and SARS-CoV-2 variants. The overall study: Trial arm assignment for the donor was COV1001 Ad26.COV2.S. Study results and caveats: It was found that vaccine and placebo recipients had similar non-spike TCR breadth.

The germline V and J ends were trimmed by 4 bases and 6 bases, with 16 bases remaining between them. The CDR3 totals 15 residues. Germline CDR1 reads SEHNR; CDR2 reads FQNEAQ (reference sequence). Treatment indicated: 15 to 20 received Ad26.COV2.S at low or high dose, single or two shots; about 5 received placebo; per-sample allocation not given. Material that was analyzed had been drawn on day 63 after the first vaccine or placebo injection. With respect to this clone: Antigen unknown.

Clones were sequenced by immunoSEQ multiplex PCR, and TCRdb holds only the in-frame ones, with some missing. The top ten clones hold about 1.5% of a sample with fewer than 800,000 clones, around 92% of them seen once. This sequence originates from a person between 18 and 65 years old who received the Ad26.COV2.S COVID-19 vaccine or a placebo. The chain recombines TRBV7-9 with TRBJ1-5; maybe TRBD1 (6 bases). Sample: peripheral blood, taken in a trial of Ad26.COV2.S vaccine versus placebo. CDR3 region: CASSSSGTRVQPQHF. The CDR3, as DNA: TGTGCCAGCAGCTCCAGTGGGACACGCGTTCAGCCCCAGCATTTT. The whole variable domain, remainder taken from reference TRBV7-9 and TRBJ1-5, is DTGVSQNPRHKITKRGQNVTFRCDPISEHNRLYWYRQTLGQGPEFLTYFQNEAQLEKSRLLSDRFSAERPKGSFSTLEIQRTEQGDSAMYLCASSSSGTRVQPQHFGDGTRLSIL.